This passage covers 4 T cell receptor beta chains from one sample sequenced in a study of cytomegalovirus exposure and HLA in healthy donors. The data were produced by immunoSEQ multiplex PCR, yet TCRdb's version contains in-frame clones alone and is incomplete. The table lists approximately 230,000 clones, approximately 84% of them singletons. The sample taken for sequencing was PBMCs. The receptors here all came from a man between 18 and 29 years old in good health and CMV-seropositive.

J is TRBJ2-1 and V is TRBV5-1; 8 bases fit TRBD2. Losses at the gene ends were 0 bases for V and 10 bases for J; bases not matched to a gene: 6. The germline V gene encodes CDR1 SGHRS and CDR2 YFSETQ. This CDR3 is 14 amino acids long. The DNA for the CDR3 is TGCGCCAGCAGCTTGGCGGGAGGGCCGCGAGAGCAGTTCTTC. Translation: CASSLAGGPREQFF. The complete variable domain, with remaining parts taken from reference TRBV5-1 and TRBJ2-1, reads KAGVTQTPRYLIKTRGQQVTLSCSPISGHRSVSWYQQTPGQGLQFLFEYFSETQRNKGNFPGRFSGRQFSNSRSEMNVSTLELGDSALYLCASSLAGGPREQFFGPGTRLTVL.

The chain employs TRBV7-9 and TRBJ1-2; 9 nucleotides align to TRBD1. Losses at the gene ends were 5 bases for V and 7 bases for J; bases not matched to a gene: 8. CDR3 size: 14 residues. Per germline, CDR1 SEHNR and CDR2 FQNEAQ (reference sequence). CDR3 bases: TGTGCCAGCAGCCCCTGGGACAGGGAAGGTGGCTACACCTTC. Its translation is CASSPWDREGGYTF.

V usage is TRBV9 and J usage is TRBJ2-1; D not certain. The V gene's germline CDR1 is SGDLS and CDR2 YYNGEE. With 0 bases removed from V and 2 bases from J, the gap between germline ends came to 15 bases. The CDR3 length is 17 residues. The CDR3 DNA sequence: TGTGCCAGCAGCGTAGCTCCCGCAGGTCCCACCTACAATGAGCAGTTCTTC. The encoded protein is CASSVAPAGPTYNEQFF.

The rearrangement uses TRBV6-5 and TRBJ2-2, with D hard to call. CDR3 length equals 12 residues. V dropped 6 bases and J dropped 7 bases, with 9 bases sitting between them. Germline CDR1 is MNHEY and CDR2 is SVGAGI. The CDR3 DNA sequence: TGTGCCAGCAGCTCCTCGGTCGGGGAGCTGTTTTTT. Protein: CASSSSVGELFF.